The rows below give T cell receptor beta chains drawn from one sample of a study of T cell responses to AZD1222 COVID-19 vaccine. The protocol was immunoSEQ multiplex PCR, while the TCRdb copy is restricted to in-frame clones and leaves out a portion. The sample comprises approximately 150,000 clones, 85% to 90% of which are singletons, and around 1.6% rests with the top ten. This specimen was peripheral blood, taken on day 0 of AZD1222 vaccination. The source of these receptors is an adult in good health. Each CDR3 is given with its conserved first and last residue. D genes are given only for firm matches. Only some rows state a clone size, as once, few, many or a class for expanded clones.

j_call d_call clone_size v_call cdr3_nt cdr3_aa
TRBJ2-1 TRBD1 - TRBV30 TGTGCCTGGAGTGTCGGTCGGGACAGTCACAATGAGCAGTTCTTC CAWSVGRDSHNEQFF
TRBJ2-3 - - TRBV5-1 TGCGCCTCCAGGGAGTTTACCACAGATACGCAGTATTTT CASREFTTDTQYF
TRBJ2-1 - - TRBV19 TGTGCCAGTAGTCCCCCCCAGCTCCGAAGCTCCTACAATGAGCAGTTCTTC CASSPPQLRSSYNEQFF
TRBJ2-3 - once TRBV5-1 TGCGCCAGCCGGGGGGCCAGCACAGATACGCAGTATTTT CASRGASTDTQYF
TRBJ2-5 - - TRBV5-1 TGCGCCAGCAGCCCCATTTTGGCAGAAGAGACCCAGTACTTC CASSPILAEETQYF
TRBJ1-5 - - TRBV19 TGTGCCAGTAGTATAGATGGGGCAGGGAGTGGTTATCAGCCCCAGCATTTT CASSIDGAGSGYQPQHF
TRBJ2-1 - - TRBV6-2/TRBV6-3 TGTGCCAGCAGTGACCCGGGACGGAAGTACAATGAGCAGTTCTTC CASSDPGRKYNEQFF
TRBJ2-7 TRBD2 - TRBV5-1 TGCGCCAGCATGGCGGGAGGGAGAGGGTACGAGCAGTACTTC CASMAGGRGYEQYF
TRBJ1-5 - - TRBV2 TGTGCCAGCAGCCCGGACAGAACAAAGCTCAATCAGCCCCAGCATTTT CASSPDRTKLNQPQHF
TRBJ2-1 - - TRBV5-1 TGCGCCAGCAGCTTGGAATCCCCCTCCCGTAGTTACAATGAGCAGTTCTTC CASSLESPSRSYNEQFF
TRBJ1-2 - - TRBV19 TGTGCCAGTAGTAACAGGCGCTATGGCTACACCTTC CASSNRRYGYTF
TRBJ1-6 - - TRBV30 TGTGCCTGGTTGTATAACAATTCACCCCTCCACTTT CAWLYNNSPLHF
TRBJ1-5 TRBD1 - TRBV28 TGTGCCAGCAGAGAACGGGACAGCTATCAGCCCCAGCATTTT CASRERDSYQPQHF
TRBJ2-7 TRBD1 - TRBV6-1 TGTGCCAGCAGTGCCAGCTTGACAGGGGGGAGATCCTACGAGCAGTACTTC CASSASLTGGRSYEQYF
TRBJ1-6 - - TRBV12-3/TRBV12-4 TGTGCCAGCGGGTTCGCCGTAAATTCACCCCTCCACTTT CASGFAVNSPLHF
TRBJ1-3 - - TRBV12-5 TGTGCTAGTGGTTTGCACAGTGGAAACACCATATATTTT CASGLHSGNTIYF
TRBJ2-1 - - TRBV7-8 TGTGCCAGCAGCCGCAATCAGGGGCTCGGCAATGAGCAGTTCTTC CASSRNQGLGNEQFF
TRBJ1-6 TRBD1 - TRBV27 TGTGCCAGCAGTTTAATGGGACAGCACTATAATTCACCCCTCCACTTT CASSLMGQHYNSPLHF
TRBJ2-5 - - TRBV5-1 TGCGCCAGCAGCCGTAACGTCGGGACATTCGGGCAAGAGACCCAGTACTTC CASSRNVGTFGQETQYF
TRBJ1-2 - - TRBV6-5 TGTGCCAGCAGTTCCGACACAAATGGCTACACCTTC CASSSDTNGYTF
TRBJ1-2 - - TRBV2 TGTGCCAGCAGTCGCGCACAGGGTTGGGCCGATGGCTACACCTTC CASSRAQGWADGYTF